This section outlines one T cell receptor beta chain sequence together with its context. The sample originates from a study of blood T cell repertoires in COVID-19. Turning to the study itself: From T cells, B-cell-depleted T cells, or PBMCs came the material, which was cDNA or gDNA.

Authors' processing steps: By means of reference gene primer amplification, nucleated cell counts were estimated. Assay used: immunoSEQ multiplex PCR; TCRdb lists only in-frame clones, some missing. Clonal size and the V and J genes are those of that table, whereas D and trimming came from the DNA. There are roughly 150,000 clones in the sample; roughly 88% occur only once, and 4.3% lies in the top ten. Researchers sorted participants into cohorts using their self-reported clinical history. For recovered donors of Cohort 3, there were two negative PCRs, clearance, or symptom resolution. The receptor comes from a man aged 50-60 years who had recovered from COVID-19. The sequencing sample was made of PBMCs or T cells enriched from blood (not recorded which).

CDR3 region: CASSIRDKTGQGGNQPQHF. The CDR3 coding sequence is TGTGCCAGCAGCATAAGAGACAAAACGGGACAGGGTGGCAATCAGCCCCAGCATTTT. J is TRBJ1-5 and V is TRBV13, with 9 bases identical to TRBD1. With V trimmed by 5 bases and J by 2 bases, 16 bases remained unmatched. Looked up from germline, CDR1 is PRHDT and CDR2 is FYEKMQ (reference sequence). This CDR3 spans 19 amino acids.